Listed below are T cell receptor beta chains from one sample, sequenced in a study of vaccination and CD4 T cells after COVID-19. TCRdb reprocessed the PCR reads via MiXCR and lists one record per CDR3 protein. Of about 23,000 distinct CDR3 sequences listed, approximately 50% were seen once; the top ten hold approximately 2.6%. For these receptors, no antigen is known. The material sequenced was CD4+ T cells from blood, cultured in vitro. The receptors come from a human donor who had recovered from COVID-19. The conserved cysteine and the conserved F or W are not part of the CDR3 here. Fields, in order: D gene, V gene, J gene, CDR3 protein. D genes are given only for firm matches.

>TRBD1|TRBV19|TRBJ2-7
ASSRQGGQGVLYEQY
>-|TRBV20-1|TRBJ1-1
SAGSNTEAF
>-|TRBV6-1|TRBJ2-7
ASRDSYEQY
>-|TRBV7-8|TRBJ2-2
ASSLAVQGGVTGELF
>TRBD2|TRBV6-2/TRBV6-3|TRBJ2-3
ASSLAGGRTDTQY
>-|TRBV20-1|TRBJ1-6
SASNPGPDNSPLH
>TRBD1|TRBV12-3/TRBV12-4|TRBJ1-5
ASRPPGQERGPQH
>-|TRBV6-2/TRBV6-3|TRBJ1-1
ASSYAGPQSGITTEAF
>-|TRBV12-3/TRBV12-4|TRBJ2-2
ASSFDVQGITGELF
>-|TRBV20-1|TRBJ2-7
SARYRDSYEQY
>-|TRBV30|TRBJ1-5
AWSLGFNQPQH
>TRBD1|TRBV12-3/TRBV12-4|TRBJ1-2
ASEMGQGAQGYGYT
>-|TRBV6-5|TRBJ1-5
ASSYSPGGGQPQH
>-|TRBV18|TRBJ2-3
ASSPLTGEGNTQY
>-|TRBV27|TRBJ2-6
ASSLRVGGTSGANVLT
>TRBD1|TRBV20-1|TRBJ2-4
SAGTGGSIQY
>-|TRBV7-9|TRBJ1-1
ASSRSNSGEAF
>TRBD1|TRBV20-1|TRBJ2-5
SARTQGAIQGTQY
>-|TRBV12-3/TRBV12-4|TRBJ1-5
ASSLNSLSNQPQH
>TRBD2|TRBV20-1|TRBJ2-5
SALRGVGTQY
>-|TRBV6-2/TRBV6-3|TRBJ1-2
ASSLPQGGYT
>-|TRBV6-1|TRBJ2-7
ASSRDPHGYEQY
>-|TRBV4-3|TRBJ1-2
ASSPRTATYGYT
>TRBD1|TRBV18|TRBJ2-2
ASSPLDRAIGELF
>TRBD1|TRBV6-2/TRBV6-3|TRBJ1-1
ASSSPGQGEPEAF
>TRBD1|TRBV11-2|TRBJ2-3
ASSPTGGETDTQY
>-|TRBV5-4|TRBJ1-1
ASSNMNTEAF
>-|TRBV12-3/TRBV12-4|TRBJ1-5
ASSRVESNQPQH
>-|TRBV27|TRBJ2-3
ASSLTGVPLTDTQY
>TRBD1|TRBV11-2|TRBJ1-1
ASSPRLQGEAF
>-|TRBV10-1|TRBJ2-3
ASAPGDGQY
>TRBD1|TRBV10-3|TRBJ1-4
AISQRQGASEKLF
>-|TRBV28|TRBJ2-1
ASRSGLLAEQF
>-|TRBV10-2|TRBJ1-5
ASSESGVNQPQH
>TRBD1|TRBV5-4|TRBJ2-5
ASSPRTGLETQY
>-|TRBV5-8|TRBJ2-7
ASSLVGIYEQY
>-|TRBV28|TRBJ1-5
ASSPPATPTTGSPSQPQH
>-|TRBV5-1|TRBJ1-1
ASSFSGRGTEAF
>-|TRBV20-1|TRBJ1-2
SARGTGQDYGYT
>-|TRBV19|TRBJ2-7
ASRLGGGVYEQY
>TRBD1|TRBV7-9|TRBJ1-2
ASSRATGTENYGYT
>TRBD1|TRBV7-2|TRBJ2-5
ASSLDRGQETQY
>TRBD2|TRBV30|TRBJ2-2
ACGTRLTGELF
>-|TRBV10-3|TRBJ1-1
AISTRGVDTEAF
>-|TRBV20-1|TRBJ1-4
SARVPREKLF
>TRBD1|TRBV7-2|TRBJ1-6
ASSPRLQNHGTENSPLH
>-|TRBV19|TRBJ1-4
ASSIQESNEKLF
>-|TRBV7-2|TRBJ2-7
ASSPSVGYEQY